This TCR beta chain was identified during a study of human T cells and chemical hapten exposure (TCRdb year 2021). Regarding the research as a whole: For sensitization, 2% DPC in acetone was applied to a 2 cm by 2 cm area of upper inner arm skin. Throughout the study period of roughly 24 weeks, patients also received therapeutic DPC doses to the scalp every week. Patch testing on the upper back used Finn chambers containing 0.01% DPC, with scoring done after 6 days according to International Contact Dermatitis Research Group standards. The mostly female patient cohort included alopecia areata with under or over 50% scalp involvement, alopecia totalis and alopecia universalis. The libraries were sequenced as a pool, and the TCR yield per sample differed mostly because of small variations in library volumes within the pool. The study tracked peripheral blood TCR repertoire changes in vivo during primary and secondary sensitization to the hapten diphenylcyclopropenone (DPC) in alopecia patients. Blood samples were taken from patients before sensitization (week 0) and at 2, 6 and about 24 weeks after DPC sensitization. For TCR sequencing, blood came from approximately 29 alopecia patients at anywhere from one to four time points (pre-sensitization, 2, 6 and 24 weeks). Summary of the overall study and its limitations: Significantly more large CDR3 similarity clusters were formed by expanded TCRs than by pre-sensitization or healthy control sets, consistent with antigen-driven responses. DPC sensitization did not change the number of TCRs with a frequency above 1 in 1000, and there was no evidence of changes in global repertoire structure. After repeated subsampling, changes were observed in the strength of the expansion versus patch-test correlation and in the threshold at which the correlation became significant. Alopecia, a presumed autoimmune disease, was present in all patients, so the immune response of the patients might differ from that of healthy individuals. Patch test score was positively correlated with the number of PT1 expanded TCRs, with significance at thresholds 8, 16 and 32 but not at 4.

Counted from cysteine to phenylalanine, this CDR3 has 16 amino acids. Of all the DNA, just the CDR3 is kept, 48 bases in frame from base 1. Cut back by 1 base and 4 bases, the V and J ends lie 14 bases apart. CDR1 is given as LNHNV and CDR2 as YYDKDF, both from the germline V gene (reference sequence). This clonotype has more than one count but fewer than ten. Its antigen target is currently unknown. Base qualities are not recorded, but no much larger clone differs from it by a single base. Read against the paper, the sample's time point label means: pre-sensitization, week 0. According to the study, the label for this sample's treatment or condition signals: therapeutic diphenylcyclopropenone sensitization with weekly scalp DPC. At every patch-test visit, the blood draw took place before the patch test was put on. To be eligible, patients had to be aged 18 to 70, diagnosed with alopecia and judged suitable for DPC therapy, while pregnant patients were excluded. Total RNA was extracted from unfractionated whole blood collected in Tempus Blood RNA tubes.

Library method: RACE. The sample was run on a NextSeq 500. During library preparation, unique molecular identifiers were attached to individual cDNA molecules so that TCRs could be counted quantitatively and reproducibly. Each blood RNA sample was used to sequence both TCR alpha and TCR beta chains. The study's processing was this. A median of approximately 96,000 TCRs per sample was observed, with a range of 23,224 to 690,600. V, J and CDR3 annotation of the TCR reads was carried out using the Decombinator software suite. To make PS versus PT1 abundance plots, every sample was subsampled to the same number of TCRs (28,000). TCRs were defined as expanded if absent before sensitization and observed at least eight times at the 2-week time point. TCRdb reprocessing: public reads trimmed at Q25 with fastp, clones called with MiXCR, in-frame beta chains kept. Identical CDR3 proteins give one entry, which carries the most common genes and DNA. The V and J calls come from TCRdb's annotation, not from the publication. The sample table holds 62,000 or so distinct CDR3 sequences, of which approximately 11% were seen once. Approximately 5.2% of the sample comes from the top ten.

The chain was built from TRBV15 and TRBJ2-1; the D segment could be TRBD1, given 6 matching bases. This clonotype was obtained from a woman in her 50s with alopecia areata. Some clones in this sample may be carry-over from other donors' samples. This material consisted of whole blood, taken in connection with sensitization to the hapten diphenylcyclopropenone (DPC). The nucleotide sequence reads as follows: TGTGCCACCAGCAGAGCACCGACTACAGGGTACAATGAGCAGTTCTTC. Its amino acids are CATSRAPTTGYNEQFF.